This TCR beta chain was obtained from a study of blood T cell repertoires in COVID-19. The data were produced by immunoSEQ multiplex PCR, yet TCRdb's version contains in-frame clones alone and is incomplete. This table holds about 380,000 clones, roughly 90% found once. The sample consisted of peripheral blood. The TCR was taken from a man between 18 and 35 years old with active or convalescent COVID-19.

The CDR3 here is CASSQSLYAAGGPGTGELFF. The CDR3, as DNA: TGCGCCAGCAGCCAATCTCTTTACGCAGCGGGAGGGCCTGGCACCGGGGAGCTGTTTTTT. V is TRBV4-1 and J is TRBJ2-2, with 10 bases that match TRBD2. Looked up from germline, CDR1 is MGHRA and CDR2 is YSYEKL. The V segment lost 2 bases and the J segment 4 bases; nucleotides outside the gene matches: 16. The CDR3 runs 20 residues.